This passage covers 10 T cell receptor beta chains from one sample sequenced in a study of blood T cells in healthy people across ages. Combining a sample-barcoded 5' primer with a J-beta primer mix, a second PCR ran for roughly 7 to 11 cycles. One entry per CDR3 protein, called by TCRdb with MiXCR from the 5' RACE reads. There are hundreds of thousands of distinct CDR3 sequences in the sample; roughly 34% occur only once, and approximately 12% lies in the top ten. The sequenced sample consisted of blood. These receptors originate from a man between 18 and 35 years old in good health.

This chain connects TRBV7-6 to TRBJ1-3; 7 bases align to TRBD1. CDR3 length equals 16 residues. Germline trimming cut 5 bases from V and 6 bases from J; bases unmatched to any gene: 13. In germline, CDR1 is SGHVS, CDR2 FNYEAQ. The CDR3 is CASSLGDRESVNTIYF. CDR3 nucleotide sequence: TGTGCCAGCAGCCTTGGCGACAGGGAATCCGTAAACACCATATATTTT.

The genes are TRBV9 and TRBJ2-1; 11 nucleotides align to TRBD2. The CDR3 totals 14 residues. Germline CDR1 reads SGDLS; CDR2 reads YYNGEE. After removal of 6 bases from V and 7 bases from J, the junction contained 6 bases not matched to a gene. CDR3 nucleotides: TGTGCCAGCACCTACGGGACTAGCGGTAATGAGCAGTTCTTC. Translated, it gives CASTYGTSGNEQFF.

For this clonotype: A much larger clone sits a single nucleotide away, making a read error possible. The V call is TRBV20-1, the J call TRBJ2-7, with TRBD1 matching over 10 bases. This CDR3 region has 15 residues. The germline V gene has CDR1 DFQATT and CDR2 SNEGSKA (reference sequence). For the CDR3, the DNA is TGCAGTGCTGCCCGGGACAGGGGCCTTTCCTACGAGCGGTACTTC. This encodes CSAARDRGLSYERYF.

As regards this clonotype: Possible read error: a much larger clone is one base away. V gene TRBV7-2 combines with J gene TRBJ2-3; D not resolved. Germline CDR1 and CDR2: SGHTA and FQGNSA. The CDR3 spans 17 residues. CDR3 sequence reads: CVSSLDLQQASTDTQYF. In DNA form, the CDR3 reads TGTGTCAGCAGCTTAGATTTACAACAAGCAAGCACAGATACGCAGTATTTT.

This clonotype was seen a handful of times. The rearrangement uses TRBV7-3 and TRBJ2-5; 12 nucleotides align to TRBD2. V gave up 1 base and J gave up 11 bases; unmatched junction bases: 8. Germline CDR1 is SGHTA and CDR2 is FQGTGA. CDR3 length: 15 amino acids. CDR3 in amino acids: CASSLSSSGGAEQYF. In DNA form, the CDR3 reads TGTGCCAGCAGCTTAAGTTCTAGCGGGGGGGCTGAGCAGTACTTC.

The genes are TRBV28 and TRBJ2-2; D perhaps matches TRBD1 (6 bases). CDR3 length equals 13 residues. Germline CDR1 MDHEN, CDR2 SYDVKM. Trimming left V 4 bases short and J 7 bases short, with 10 bases between. Here the CDR3 reads CASSSRGIGELFF. As DNA, the CDR3 is TGTGCCAGCAGTTCCAGGGGAATCGGGGAGCTGTTTTTT. Full variable domain (missing parts from reference TRBV28 and TRBJ2-2): DVKVTQSSRYLVKRTGEKVFLECVQDMDHENMFWYRQDPGLGLRLIYFSYDVKMKEKGDIPEGYSVSREKKERFSLILESASTNQTSMYLCASSSRGIGELFFGEGSRLTVL.

The CDR3 sequence: CATSSLSGRLNEQFF. Here the CDR3 DNA reads TGTGCCACCAGCAGCCTCTCGGGGAGGTTGAATGAGCAGTTCTTC. V gene TRBV15 combines with J gene TRBJ2-1; tentatively, D is TRBD2 (6 bases). Trimming stripped 3 bases from V and 7 bases from J, with 16 bases between. The length of the CDR3 is 15 residues. CDR1 is LNHNV, CDR2 YYDKDF, per germline (reference sequence).

The chain recombines TRBV3-1 with TRBJ2-5; 9 nucleotides match TRBD1. Germline trimming cut 2 bases from V and 11 bases from J; bases unmatched to any gene: 12. CDR1 and CDR2 (germline): LGHDT, YNNKEL (reference sequence). This CDR3 region has 15 residues. The CDR3 coding sequence is TGTGCCAGCAGCCAATTGCACAGGGGGCTCTACGGGCAGTACTTC. It translates to CASSQLHRGLYGQYF.

Ten or more counts support this clonotype. This chain connects TRBV2 to TRBJ2-7; a possible D gene is TRBD1 (6 bases). V was shortened by 9 bases and J by 0 bases, with 15 bases between the two germline ends. The CDR3 length is 14 residues. The germline V gene encodes CDR1 SNHLY and CDR2 FYNNEI. The CDR3 DNA follows: TGTGCCAGAACCCTGGACAGTAGCTCCTACGAGCAGTACTTC. Translation gives CARTLDSSSYEQYF.

The rearrangement joins TRBV6-2 or TRBV6-3 to TRBJ1-1; 8 nucleotides line up with TRBD1. CDR1 is MNHEY, CDR2 SVGEGT, per germline. The J segment lost 0 bases and the V segment lost 2 bases, leaving 5 bases of the junction unmatched. This CDR3 has 16 amino acids. The CDR3, as DNA: TGTGCCAGCAGTTACATCAGGGGGCGATTGAACACTGAAGCTTTCTTT. Translation: CASSYIRGRLNTEAFF.